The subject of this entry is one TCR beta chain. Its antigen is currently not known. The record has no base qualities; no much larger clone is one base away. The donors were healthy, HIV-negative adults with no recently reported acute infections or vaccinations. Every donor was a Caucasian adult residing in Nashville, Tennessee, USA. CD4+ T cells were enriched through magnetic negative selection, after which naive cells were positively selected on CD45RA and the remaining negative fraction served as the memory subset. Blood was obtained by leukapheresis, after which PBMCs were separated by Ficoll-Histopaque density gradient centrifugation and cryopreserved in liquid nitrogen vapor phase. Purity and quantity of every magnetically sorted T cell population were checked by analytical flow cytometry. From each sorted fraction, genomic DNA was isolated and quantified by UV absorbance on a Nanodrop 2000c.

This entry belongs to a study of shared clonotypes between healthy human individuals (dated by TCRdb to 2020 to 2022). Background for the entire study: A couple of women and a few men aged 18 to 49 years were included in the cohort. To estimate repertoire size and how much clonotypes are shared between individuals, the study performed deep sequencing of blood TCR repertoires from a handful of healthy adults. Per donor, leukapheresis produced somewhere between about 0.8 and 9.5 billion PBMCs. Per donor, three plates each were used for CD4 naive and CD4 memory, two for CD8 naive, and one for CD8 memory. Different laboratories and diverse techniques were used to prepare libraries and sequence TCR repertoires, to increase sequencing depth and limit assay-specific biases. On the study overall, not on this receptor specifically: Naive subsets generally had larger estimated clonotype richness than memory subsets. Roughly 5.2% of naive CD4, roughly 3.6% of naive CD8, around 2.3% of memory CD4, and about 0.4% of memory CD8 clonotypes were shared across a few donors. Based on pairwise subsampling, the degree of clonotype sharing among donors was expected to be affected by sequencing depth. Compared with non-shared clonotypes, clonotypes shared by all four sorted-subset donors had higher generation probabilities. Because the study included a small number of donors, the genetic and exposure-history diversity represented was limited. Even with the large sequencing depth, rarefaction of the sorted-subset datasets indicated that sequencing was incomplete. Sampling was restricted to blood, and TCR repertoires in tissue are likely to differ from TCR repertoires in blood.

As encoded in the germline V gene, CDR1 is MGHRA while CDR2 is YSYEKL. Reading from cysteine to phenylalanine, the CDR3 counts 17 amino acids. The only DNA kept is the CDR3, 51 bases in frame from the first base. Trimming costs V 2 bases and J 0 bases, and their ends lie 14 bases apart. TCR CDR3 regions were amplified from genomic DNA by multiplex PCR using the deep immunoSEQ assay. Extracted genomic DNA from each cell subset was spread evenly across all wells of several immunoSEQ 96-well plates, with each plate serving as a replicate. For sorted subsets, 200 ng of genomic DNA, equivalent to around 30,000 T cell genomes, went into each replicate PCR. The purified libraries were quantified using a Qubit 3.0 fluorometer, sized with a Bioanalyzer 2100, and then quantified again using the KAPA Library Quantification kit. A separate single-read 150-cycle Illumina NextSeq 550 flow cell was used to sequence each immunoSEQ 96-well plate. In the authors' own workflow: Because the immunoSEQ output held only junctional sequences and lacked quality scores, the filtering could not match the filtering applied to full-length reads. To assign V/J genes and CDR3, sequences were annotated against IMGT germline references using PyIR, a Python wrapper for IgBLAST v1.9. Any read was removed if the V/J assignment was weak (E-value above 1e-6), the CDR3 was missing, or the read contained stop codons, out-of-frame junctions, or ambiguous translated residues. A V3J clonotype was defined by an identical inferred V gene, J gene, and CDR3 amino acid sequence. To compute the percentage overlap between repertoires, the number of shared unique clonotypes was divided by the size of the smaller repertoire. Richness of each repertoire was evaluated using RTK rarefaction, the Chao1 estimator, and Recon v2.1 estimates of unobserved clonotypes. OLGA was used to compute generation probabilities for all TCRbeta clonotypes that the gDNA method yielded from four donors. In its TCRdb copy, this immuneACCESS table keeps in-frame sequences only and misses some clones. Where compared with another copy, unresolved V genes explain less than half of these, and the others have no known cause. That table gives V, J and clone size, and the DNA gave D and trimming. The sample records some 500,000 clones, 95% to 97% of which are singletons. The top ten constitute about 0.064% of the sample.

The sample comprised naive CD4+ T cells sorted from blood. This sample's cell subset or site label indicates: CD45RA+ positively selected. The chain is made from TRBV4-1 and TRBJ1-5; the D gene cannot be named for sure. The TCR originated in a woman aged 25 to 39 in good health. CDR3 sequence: CASSQLVLGNSNQPQHF. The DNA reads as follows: TGCGCCAGCAGCCAATTAGTATTGGGAAATAGCAATCAGCCCCAGCATTTT.